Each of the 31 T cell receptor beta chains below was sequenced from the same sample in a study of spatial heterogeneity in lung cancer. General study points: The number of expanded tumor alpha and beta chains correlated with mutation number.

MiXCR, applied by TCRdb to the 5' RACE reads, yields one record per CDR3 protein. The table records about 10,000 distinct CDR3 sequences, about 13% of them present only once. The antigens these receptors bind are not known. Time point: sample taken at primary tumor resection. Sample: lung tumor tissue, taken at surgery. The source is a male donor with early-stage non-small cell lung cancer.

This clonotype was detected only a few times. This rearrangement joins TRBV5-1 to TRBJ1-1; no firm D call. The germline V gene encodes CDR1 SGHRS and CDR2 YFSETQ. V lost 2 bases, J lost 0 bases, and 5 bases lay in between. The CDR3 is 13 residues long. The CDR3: CASSFSMNTEAFF. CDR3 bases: TGCGCCAGCAGCTTCAGCATGAACACTGAAGCTTTCTTT.

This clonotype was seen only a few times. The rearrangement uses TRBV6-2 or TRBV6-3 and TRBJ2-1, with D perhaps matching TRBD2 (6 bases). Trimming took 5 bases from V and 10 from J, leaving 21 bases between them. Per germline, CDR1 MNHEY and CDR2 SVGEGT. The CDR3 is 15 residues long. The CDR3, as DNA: TGTGCCAGCAGTAATTCCGTTGCGGGGTTAAGCGAGCAGTTCTTC. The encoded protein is CASSNSVAGLSEQFF.

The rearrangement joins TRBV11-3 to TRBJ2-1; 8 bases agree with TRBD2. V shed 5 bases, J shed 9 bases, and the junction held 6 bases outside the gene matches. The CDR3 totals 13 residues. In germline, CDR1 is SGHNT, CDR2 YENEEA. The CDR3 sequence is CASSPGLGTEQFF. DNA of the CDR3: TGTGCCAGCAGCCCGGGACTAGGGACTGAGCAGTTCTTC.

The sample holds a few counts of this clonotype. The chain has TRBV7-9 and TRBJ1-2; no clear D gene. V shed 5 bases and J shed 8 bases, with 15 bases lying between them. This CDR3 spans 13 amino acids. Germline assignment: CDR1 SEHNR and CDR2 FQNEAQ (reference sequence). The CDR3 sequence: CASSPGLKSGYTF. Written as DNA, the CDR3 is TGTGCCAGCAGCCCCGGCCTCAAGAGCGGCTACACCTTC.

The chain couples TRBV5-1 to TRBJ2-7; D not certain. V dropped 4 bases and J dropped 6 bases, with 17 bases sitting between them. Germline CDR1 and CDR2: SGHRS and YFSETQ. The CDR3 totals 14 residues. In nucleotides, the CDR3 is TGCGCCAGCAGCAAAGAGGAAGGGCTAGGCGAGCAGTACTTC. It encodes CASSKEEGLGEQYF.

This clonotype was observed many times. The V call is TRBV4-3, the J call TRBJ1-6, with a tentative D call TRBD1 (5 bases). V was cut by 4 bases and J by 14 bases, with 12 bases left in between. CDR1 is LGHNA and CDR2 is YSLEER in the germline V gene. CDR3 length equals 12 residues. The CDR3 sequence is CASSRDRGALHF. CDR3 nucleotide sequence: TGCGCCAGCAGCCGGGACCGGGGGGCCCTCCACTTT.

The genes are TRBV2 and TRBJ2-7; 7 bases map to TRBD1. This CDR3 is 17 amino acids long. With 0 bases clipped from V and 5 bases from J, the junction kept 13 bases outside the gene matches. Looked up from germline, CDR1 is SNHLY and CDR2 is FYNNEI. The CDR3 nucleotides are TGTGCCAGCAGTGAAGCGCTTCCGGGACAGATATGGGACGAGCAGTACTTC. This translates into CASSEALPGQIWDEQYF.

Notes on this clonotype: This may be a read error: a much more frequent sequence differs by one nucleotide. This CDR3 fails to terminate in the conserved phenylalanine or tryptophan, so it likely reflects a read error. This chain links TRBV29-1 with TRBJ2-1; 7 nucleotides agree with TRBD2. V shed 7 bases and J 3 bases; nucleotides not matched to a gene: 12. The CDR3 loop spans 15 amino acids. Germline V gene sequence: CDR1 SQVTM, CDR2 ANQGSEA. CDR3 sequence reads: CSGFTGRGSYNEQFL. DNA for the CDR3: TGCAGCGGATTCACTGGGCGGGGGAGCTACAATGAGCAGTTCCTC.

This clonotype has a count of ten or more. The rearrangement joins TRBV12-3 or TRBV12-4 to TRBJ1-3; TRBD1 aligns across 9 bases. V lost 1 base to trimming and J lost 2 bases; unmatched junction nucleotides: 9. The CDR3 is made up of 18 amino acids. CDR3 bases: TGTGCCAGCAGTTTAGGGCGGTGGGACAGGGAGCCTGGAAACACCATATATTTT. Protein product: CASSLGRWDREPGNTIYF.

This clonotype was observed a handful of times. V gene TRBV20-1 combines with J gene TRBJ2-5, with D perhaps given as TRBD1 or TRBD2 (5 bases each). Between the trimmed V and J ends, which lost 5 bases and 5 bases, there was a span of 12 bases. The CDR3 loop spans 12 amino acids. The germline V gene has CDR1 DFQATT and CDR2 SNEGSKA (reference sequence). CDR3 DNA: TGCAGTGCTCTTGACTGGGGGGAGACCCAGTACTTC. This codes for CSALDWGETQYF.

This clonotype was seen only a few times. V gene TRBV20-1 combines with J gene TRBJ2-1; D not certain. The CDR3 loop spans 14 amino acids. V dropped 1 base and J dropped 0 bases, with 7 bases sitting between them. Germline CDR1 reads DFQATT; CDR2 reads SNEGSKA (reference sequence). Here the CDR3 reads CSARVYLSYNEQFF. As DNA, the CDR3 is TGCAGTGCTAGAGTGTACCTCTCCTACAATGAGCAGTTCTTC.

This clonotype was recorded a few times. CDR3 protein: CASSPADIYSPLHF. DNA for the CDR3: TGCGCCAGCAGCCCAGCCGACATTTACTCACCCCTCCACTTT. The V call is TRBV4-1, the J call TRBJ1-6; D is uncertain. The V end was cut by 4 bases, the J end by 10 bases, with 14 bases between. Germline loops: CDR1 MGHRA, CDR2 YSYEKL. The CDR3 length is 14 residues.

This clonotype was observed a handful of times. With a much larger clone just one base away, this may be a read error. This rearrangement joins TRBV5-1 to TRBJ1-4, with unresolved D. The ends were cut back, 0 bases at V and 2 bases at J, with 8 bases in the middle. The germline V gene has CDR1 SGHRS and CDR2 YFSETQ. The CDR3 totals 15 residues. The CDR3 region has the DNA TGCGCCAGCAGCTTGGTGATGGGCACTAATGAAAAACTGTTTTTT. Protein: CASSLVMGTNEKLFF.

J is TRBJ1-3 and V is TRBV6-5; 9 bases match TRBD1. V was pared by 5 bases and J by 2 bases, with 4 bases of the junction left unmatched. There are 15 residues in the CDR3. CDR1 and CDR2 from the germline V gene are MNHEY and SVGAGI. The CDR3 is CASSRDRAAGNTIYF. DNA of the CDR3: TGTGCCAGCAGTCGGGACAGGGCTGCTGGAAACACCATATATTTT.

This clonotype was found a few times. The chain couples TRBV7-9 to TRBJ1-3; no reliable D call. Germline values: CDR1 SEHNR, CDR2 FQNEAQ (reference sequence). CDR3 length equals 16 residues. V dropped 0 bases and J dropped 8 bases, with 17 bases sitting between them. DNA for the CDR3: TGTGCCAGCAGCTTAGCCGGATCGCTGGGGTCGGACACCATATATTTT. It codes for CASSLAGSLGSDTIYF.

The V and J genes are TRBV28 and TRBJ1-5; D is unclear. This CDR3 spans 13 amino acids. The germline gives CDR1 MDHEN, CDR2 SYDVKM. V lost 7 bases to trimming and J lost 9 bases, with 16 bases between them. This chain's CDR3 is CASTGSRLWPQHF. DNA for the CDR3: TGTGCCAGCACTGGAAGCCGGCTTTGGCCCCAGCATTTT.

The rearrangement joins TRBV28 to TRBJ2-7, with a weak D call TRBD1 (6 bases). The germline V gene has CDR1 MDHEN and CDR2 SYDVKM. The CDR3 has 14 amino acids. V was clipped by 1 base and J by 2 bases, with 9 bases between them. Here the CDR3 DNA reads TGTGCCAGCAGTTTATTGGGGGCCACCTACGAGCAGTACTTC. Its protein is CASSLLGATYEQYF.

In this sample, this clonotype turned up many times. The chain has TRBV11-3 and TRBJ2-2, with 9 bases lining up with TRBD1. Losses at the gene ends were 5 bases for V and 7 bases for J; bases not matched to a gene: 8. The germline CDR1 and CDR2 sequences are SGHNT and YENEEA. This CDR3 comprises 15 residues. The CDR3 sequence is CASSPGDRAGGELFF. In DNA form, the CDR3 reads TGTGCCAGCAGCCCAGGGGACAGGGCTGGCGGGGAGCTGTTTTTT.

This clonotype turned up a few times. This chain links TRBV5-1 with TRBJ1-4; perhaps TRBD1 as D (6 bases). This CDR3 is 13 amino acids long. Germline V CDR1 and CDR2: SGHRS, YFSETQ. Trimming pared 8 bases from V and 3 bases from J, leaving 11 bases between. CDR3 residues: CASFGGPNEKLFF. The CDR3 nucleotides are TGCGCCAGTTTCGGGGGGCCTAATGAAAAACTGTTTTTT.

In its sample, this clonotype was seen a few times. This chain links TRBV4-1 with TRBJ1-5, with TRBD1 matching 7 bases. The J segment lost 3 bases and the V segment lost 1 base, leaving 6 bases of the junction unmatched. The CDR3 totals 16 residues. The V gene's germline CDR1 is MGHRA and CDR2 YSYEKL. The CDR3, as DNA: TGCGCCAGCAGCCAAGGGGTGGGACAGTACAATCAGCCCCAGCATTTT. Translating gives CASSQGVGQYNQPQHF.

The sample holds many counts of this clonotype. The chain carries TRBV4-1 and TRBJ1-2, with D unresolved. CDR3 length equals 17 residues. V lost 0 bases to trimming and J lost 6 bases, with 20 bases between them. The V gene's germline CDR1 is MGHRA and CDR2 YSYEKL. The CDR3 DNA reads TGCGCCAGCAGCCAAGACCCCCAGGCGGGGAGCGAGGATGGCTACACCTTC. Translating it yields CASSQDPQAGSEDGYTF.

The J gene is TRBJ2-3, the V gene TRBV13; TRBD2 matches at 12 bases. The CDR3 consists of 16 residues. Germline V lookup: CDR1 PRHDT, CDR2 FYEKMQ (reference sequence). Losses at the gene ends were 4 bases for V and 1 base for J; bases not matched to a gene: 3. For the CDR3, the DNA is TGTGCCAGCAGCTCCCGACTAGCGGGAGGCACAGATACGCAGTATTTT. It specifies CASSSRLAGGTDTQYF.

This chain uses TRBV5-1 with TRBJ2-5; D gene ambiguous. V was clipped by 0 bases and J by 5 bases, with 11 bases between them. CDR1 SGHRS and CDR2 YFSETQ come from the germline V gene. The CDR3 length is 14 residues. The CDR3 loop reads CASSLVVAAETQYF. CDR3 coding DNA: TGCGCCAGCAGCTTGGTCGTGGCCGCGGAGACCCAGTACTTC.

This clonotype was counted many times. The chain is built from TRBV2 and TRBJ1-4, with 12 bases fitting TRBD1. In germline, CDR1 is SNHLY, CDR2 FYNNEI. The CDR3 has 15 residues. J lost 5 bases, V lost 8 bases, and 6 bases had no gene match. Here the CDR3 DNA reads TGTGCCAGCGAGGGACAGGGGGCTGCAAATGAAAAACTGTTTTTT. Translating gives CASEGQGAANEKLFF.

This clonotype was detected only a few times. The chain's CDR3 is CASTLLGFWETQYF. Here the CDR3 DNA reads TGTGCCAGCACCCTTCTCGGATTTTGGGAGACCCAGTACTTC. V is TRBV7-9 and J is TRBJ2-5; D remains ambiguous. V was pared by 7 bases and J by 5 bases, with 17 bases between. The CDR3 consists of 14 residues. Germline V gene sequence: CDR1 SEHNR, CDR2 FQNEAQ (reference sequence).

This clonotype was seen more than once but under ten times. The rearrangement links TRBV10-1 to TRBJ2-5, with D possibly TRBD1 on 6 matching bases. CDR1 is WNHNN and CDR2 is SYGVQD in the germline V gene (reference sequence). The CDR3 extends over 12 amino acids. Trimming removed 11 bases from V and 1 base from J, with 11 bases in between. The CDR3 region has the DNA TGCGCCGGCCGACAGGTCCAAGAGACCCAGTACTTC. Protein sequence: CAGRQVQETQYF.

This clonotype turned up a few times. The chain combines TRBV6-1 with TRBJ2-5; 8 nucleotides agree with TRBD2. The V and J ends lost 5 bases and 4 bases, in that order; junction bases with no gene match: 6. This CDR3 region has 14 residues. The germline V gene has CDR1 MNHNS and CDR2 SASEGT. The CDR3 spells CASSSAGGAETQYF. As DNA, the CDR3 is TGTGCCAGCAGTAGCGCGGGGGGTGCAGAGACCCAGTACTTC.

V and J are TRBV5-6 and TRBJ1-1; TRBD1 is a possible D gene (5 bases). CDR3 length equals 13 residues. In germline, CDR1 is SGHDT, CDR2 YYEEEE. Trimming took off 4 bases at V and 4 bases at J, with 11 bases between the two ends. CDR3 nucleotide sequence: TGTGCCAGCAGCGGGACCTGGGGCACTGAAGCTTTCTTT. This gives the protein CASSGTWGTEAFF.

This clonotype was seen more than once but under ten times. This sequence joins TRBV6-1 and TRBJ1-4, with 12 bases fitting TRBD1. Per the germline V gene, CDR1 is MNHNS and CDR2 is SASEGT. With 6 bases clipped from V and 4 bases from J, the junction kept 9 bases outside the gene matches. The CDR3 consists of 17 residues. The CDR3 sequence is CASSRDRGRVLNEKLFF. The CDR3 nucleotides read TGTGCCAGCAGCCGGGACAGGGGGCGAGTTCTTAATGAAAAACTGTTTTTT.

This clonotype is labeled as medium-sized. CDR3 in amino acids: CASSLGEGVVYEQYF. In DNA, the CDR3 is TGCGCCAGCAGCTTGGGCGAAGGGGTAGTCTACGAGCAGTACTTC. V and J are TRBV5-1 and TRBJ2-7; a possible D gene is TRBD1 (5 bases). There are 15 residues in the CDR3. The germline V and J ends were trimmed by 0 bases and 3 bases, with 13 bases remaining between them. CDR1 is SGHRS, CDR2 YFSETQ, per germline.

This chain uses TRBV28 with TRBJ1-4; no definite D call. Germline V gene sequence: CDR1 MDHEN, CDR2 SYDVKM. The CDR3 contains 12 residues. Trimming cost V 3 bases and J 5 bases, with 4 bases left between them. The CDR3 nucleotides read TGTGCCAGCAGTTTGGTAAATGAAAAACTGTTTTTT. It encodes CASSLVNEKLFF.